This T cell receptor beta chain was captured by sequencing in a study of cytomegalovirus exposure and HLA in healthy donors. Broader study findings: The authors listed 150 to 200 TCR beta chains as cytomegalovirus-associated. Rare TCR sequences dominated, though some public TCRs recurred in many donors.

This clone appeared a single time. Its target is not known. Only in-frame clones appear in the TCRdb table, and some are missing; sequencing was by immunoSEQ multiplex PCR. Of some 260,000 clones in the sample, less than 95% are singletons; the top ten hold just over 3%. The donors were part of the roughly 120-subject validation cohort, which stood apart from the approximately 640-subject first cohort. Sample: PBMCs. This receptor was taken from a woman aged 25-40 years in good health and CMV-seronegative.

The CDR3 loop reads CATSRDFGGPNYGYTF. CDR3 coding DNA: TGTGCCACCAGCAGAGATTTCGGCGGGCCTAACTATGGCTACACCTTC. This rearrangement joins TRBV15 to TRBJ1-2; D gene unclear. This CDR3 region has 16 residues. The V gene's germline CDR1 is LNHNV and CDR2 YYDKDF (reference sequence). V was clipped by 0 bases and J by 0 bases, with 11 bases between them.